Included here is one T cell receptor (beta chain) sequence, with context. Its target antigen remains unknown. No per-base quality is available; no much larger clone lies one base away. The data derive from a study of blood T cell repertoires in COVID-19 (TCRdb year 2020). Background on the whole study: Samples covering the acute and convalescent phases of COVID-19 were provided by collaborators in the United States, Italy and Spain. The material from the prospective study consisted of cDNA or gDNA derived from T cells, B-cell-depleted T cells, or PBMCs. Subjects who had been exposed to COVID-19, were actively infected with it, or had recovered from it provided the deeply sampled blood TCRbeta repertoires that made up the dataset. The repertoires were released in a freely available public database meant as a resource for research on the immune response to SARS-CoV-2. The samples were drawn from the first 160 participants of the ongoing ImmuneRACE study and from 950 to 1,500 subjects provided by 6 global collaborators. Nearly every sample came with metadata listing a de-identified subject ID, COVID-19 status, age in years and sex. Where available, HLA class I and class II types were obtained from metadata supplied by the sample provider rather than from assay-based typing.

Results the study describes overall, beyond this receptor: How much clinical and demographic metadata was included differed by source and by participant, and the metadata was provided uncurated.

TCRbeta CDR3 regions were amplified from genomic DNA by means of the immunoSEQ Assay, a bias-controlled multiplex PCR. In the authors' own workflow: Within the assay, amplification of reference gene primers was used to estimate how many nucleated cells each sample contained. To quantify the absolute abundance of each unique TCRbeta CDR3 rearrangement, sequence reads were collapsed and filtered. For each sample, productive Simpson clonality was calculated by taking the square root of Simpson's diversity index across productive rearrangements. In its TCRdb copy, this immuneACCESS table keeps in-frame sequences only and misses some clones. Where compared with another copy, unresolved V genes explain less than half of these, and the others have no known cause. The D gene and trimming were derived from the DNA, and the V and J assignments and clone size from that table. Here the sample has nearly 200,000 clones; less than 90% occur a single time. Of the sample, about 0.81% falls within the top ten clones.

The CDR3, from cysteine to phenylalanine, totals 14 residues. CDR3 DNA only is kept here, 42 bases in frame from base 1. CDR1 SGDLS and CDR2 YYNGEE are derived from the germline V gene. The V end loses 4 bases and the J end loses 3 bases, and a stretch of 14 bases separates them. Whole blood was collected in K2EDTA tubes by collaborating institutions according to the institutions' own protocols. For TCRbeta analysis, collaborators shipped samples as frozen whole blood, isolated PBMCs, or DNA extracted from either of those sample types. The receptor's source is a woman between 65 and 79 years old with acute or convalescent COVID-19. This chain is built from TRBV9 and TRBJ2-7; a tentative D match to TRBD1 spans 6 bases. Specimen: peripheral blood. The CDR3: CASSRSDSYYEQYF. In nucleotides, the sequence is TGTGCCAGCAGCCGTTCGGACAGTTACTACGAGCAGTACTTC.